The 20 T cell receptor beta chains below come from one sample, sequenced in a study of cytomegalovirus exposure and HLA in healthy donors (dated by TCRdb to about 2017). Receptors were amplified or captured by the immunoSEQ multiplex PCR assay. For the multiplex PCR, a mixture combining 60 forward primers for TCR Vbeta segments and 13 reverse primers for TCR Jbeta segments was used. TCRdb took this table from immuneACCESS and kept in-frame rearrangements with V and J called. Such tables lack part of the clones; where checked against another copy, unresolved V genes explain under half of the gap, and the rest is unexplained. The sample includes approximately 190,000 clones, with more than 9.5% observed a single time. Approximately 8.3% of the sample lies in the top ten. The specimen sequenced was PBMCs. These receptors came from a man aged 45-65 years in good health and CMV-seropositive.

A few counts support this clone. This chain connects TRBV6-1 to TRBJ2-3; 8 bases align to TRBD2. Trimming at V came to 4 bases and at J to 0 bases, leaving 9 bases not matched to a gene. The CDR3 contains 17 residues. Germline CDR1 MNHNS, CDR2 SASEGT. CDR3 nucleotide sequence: TGTGCCAGCAGTGTCGGGCCGCCGGGGGGGAGCACAGATACGCAGTATTTT. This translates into CASSVGPPGGSTDTQYF.

The CDR3 region has the DNA TGTGCCAGCAGCTTGGAACATTCCAATCAGCCCCAGCATTTT. This encodes CASSLEHSNQPQHF. The rearrangement joins TRBV5-5 to TRBJ1-5; D is uncertain. Germline V lookup: CDR1 SGHKS, CDR2 YYEKEE (reference sequence). The CDR3 runs to 14 residues. V dropped 0 bases and J dropped 3 bases, with 7 bases sitting between them.

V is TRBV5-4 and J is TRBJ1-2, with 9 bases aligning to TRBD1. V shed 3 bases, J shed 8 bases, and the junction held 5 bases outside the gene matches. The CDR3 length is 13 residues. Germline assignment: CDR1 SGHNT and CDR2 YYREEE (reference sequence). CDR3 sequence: CASSSNRGLGYTF. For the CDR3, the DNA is TGTGCCAGCAGCTCAAACAGGGGGCTGGGCTACACCTTC.

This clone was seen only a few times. CDR3 DNA: TGTGCCAGCAGTTGGGACACTAACTACGAGCAGTACGTC. Amino acid sequence: CASSWDTNYEQYV. The rearrangement joins TRBV6-1 to TRBJ2-7; possible D gene TRBD1, 6 bases. Germline CDR1 and CDR2: MNHNS and SASEGT. This CDR3 region has 13 residues. V gave up 5 bases and J gave up 3 bases, with 11 bases separating them.

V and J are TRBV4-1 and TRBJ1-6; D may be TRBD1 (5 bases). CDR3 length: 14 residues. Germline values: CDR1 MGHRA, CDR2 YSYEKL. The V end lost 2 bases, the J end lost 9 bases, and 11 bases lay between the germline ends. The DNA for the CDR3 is TGCGCCAGCAGCCAAAGGGGTGTGGGTTCACCCCTCCACTTT. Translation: CASSQRGVGSPLHF.

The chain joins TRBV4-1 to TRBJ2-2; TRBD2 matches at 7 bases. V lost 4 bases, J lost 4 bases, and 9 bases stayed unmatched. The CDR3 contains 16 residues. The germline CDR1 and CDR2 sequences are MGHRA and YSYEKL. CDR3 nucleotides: TGCGCCAGCAGCCCCCGGTTGGGGGGGGGCACCGGGGAGCTGTTTTTT. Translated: CASSPRLGGGTGELFF.

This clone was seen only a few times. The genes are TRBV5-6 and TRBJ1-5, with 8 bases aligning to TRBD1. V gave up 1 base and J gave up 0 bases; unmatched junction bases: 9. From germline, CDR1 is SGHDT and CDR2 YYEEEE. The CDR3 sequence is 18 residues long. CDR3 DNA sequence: TGTGCCAGCAGCTTGCAGGGACAGGCCTCCCATAGCAATCAGCCCCAGCATTTT. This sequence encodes CASSLQGQASHSNQPQHF.

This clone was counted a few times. The CDR3 nucleotides read TGTGCCAGCAGCTCACCACGGGGGACTTTGAACACTGAAGCTTTCTTT. Protein product: CASSSPRGTLNTEAFF. This chain joins TRBV9 and TRBJ1-1; possible D gene TRBD1, 5 bases. The CDR3 extends over 16 amino acids. Germline CDR1 is SGDLS and CDR2 is YYNGEE. The V gene lost 4 bases and the J gene lost 0 bases, with 16 bases spanning the gap.

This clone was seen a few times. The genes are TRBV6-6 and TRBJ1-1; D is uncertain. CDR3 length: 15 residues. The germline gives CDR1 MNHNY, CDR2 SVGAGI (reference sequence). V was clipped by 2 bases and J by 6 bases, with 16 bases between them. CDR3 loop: CASSYPLEAVPEAFF. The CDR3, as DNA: TGTGCCAGCAGTTACCCCCTAGAGGCGGTCCCTGAAGCTTTCTTT.

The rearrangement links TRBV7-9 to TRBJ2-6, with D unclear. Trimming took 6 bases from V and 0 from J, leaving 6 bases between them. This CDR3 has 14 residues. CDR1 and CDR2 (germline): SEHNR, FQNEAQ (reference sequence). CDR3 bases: TGTGCCAGCAGTACGAGCTCTGGGGCCAACGTCCTGACTTTC. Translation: CASSTSSGANVLTF.

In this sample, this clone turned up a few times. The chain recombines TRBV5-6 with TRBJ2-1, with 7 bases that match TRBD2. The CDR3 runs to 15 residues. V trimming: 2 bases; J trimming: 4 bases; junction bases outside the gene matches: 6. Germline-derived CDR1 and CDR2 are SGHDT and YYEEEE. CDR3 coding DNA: TGTGCCAGCAGCTTTACTAGCGCAAATTACAATGAGCAGTTCTTC. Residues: CASSFTSANYNEQFF.

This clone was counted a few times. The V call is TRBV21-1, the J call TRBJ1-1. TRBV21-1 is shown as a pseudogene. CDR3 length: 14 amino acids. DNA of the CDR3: TGTGCCAGCAGCAAAGACCGGGACTCCTCCGAAGCTTTCTTT. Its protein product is CASSKDRDSSEAFF.

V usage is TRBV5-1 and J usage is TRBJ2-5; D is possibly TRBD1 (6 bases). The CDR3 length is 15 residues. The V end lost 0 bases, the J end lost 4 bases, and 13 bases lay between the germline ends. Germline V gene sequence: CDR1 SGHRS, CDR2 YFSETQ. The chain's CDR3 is CASSLAGQSGETQYF. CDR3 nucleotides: TGCGCCAGCAGCTTGGCCGGACAGTCGGGAGAGACCCAGTACTTC.

CDR3 sequence (DNA): TGTGCCATCAGTGAGGCTAGCGGCGGAACCTACGAGCAGTACGTC. Protein sequence: CAISEASGGTYEQYV. The chain uses TRBV10-3 and TRBJ2-7; 7 bases line up with TRBD2. The CDR3 has 15 residues. Germline lookup yields CDR1 ENHRY and CDR2 SYGVKD. V lost 2 bases to trimming and J lost 2 bases; unmatched junction nucleotides: 6.

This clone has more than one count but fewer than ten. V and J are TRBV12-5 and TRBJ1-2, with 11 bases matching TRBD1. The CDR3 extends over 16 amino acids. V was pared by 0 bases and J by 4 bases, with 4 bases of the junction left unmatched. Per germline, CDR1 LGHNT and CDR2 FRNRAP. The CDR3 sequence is CASGLVGTGGGYGYTF. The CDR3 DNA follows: TGTGCTAGTGGTTTGGTAGGGACAGGGGGAGGCTATGGCTACACCTTC.

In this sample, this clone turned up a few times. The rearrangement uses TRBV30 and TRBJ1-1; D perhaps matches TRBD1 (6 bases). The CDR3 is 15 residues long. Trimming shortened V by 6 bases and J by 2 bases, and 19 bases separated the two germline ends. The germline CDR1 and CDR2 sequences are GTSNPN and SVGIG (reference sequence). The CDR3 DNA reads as TGTGCCTGCCTCAGGGGAAGATTGAGAAACACTGAAGCTTTCTTT. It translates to CACLRGRLRNTEAFF.

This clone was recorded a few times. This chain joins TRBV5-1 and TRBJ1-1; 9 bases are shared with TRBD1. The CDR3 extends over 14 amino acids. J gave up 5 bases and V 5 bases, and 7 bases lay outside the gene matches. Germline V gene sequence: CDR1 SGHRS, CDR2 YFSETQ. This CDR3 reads CASRQGQGRTEAFF. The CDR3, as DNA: TGCGCCAGCAGACAGGGACAGGGTAGGACTGAAGCTTTCTTT.

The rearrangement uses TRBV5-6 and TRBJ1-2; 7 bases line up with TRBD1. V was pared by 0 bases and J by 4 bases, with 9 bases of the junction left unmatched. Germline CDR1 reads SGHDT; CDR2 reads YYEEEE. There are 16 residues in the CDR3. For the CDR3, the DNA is TGTGCCAGCAGCTTGGGAGACTGGACAGGAGCCTATGGCTACACCTTC. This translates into CASSLGDWTGAYGYTF.

The CDR3 DNA reads TGTGCCAGCAGTTACTTCCAGCCCCAGGGGGCTGAAGCTTTCTTT. Translating gives CASSYFQPQGAEAFF. The chain carries TRBV6-5 and TRBJ1-1; 7 nucleotides line up with TRBD1. J was trimmed by 6 bases and V by 1 base; bases with no gene match: 8. This CDR3 contains 15 residues. Germline CDR1 reads MNHEY; CDR2 reads SVGAGI.

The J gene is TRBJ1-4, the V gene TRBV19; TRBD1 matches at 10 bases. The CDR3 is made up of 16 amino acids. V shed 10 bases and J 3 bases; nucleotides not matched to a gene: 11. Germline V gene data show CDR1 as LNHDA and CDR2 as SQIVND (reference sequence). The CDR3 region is CATTPGQGSPNEKLFF. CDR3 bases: TGTGCCACCACCCCGGGACAGGGGAGCCCTAATGAAAAACTGTTTTTT.